This passage covers 31 T cell receptor beta chains from one sample sequenced in a study of regulatory T cells in long-lasting Graves disease. Documented time point: persistent/refractory GD, antithyroid drugs over 5 years with positive TRAb. RNA isolated from PBMCs was used to make the TCR library. Combining iRepertoire HTBI primers with Arm-PCR of CDR3 regions, the authors built TCR beta libraries. TCRdb re-called the multiplex PCR reads with MiXCR, one entry per CDR3 protein. The sample yields a few hundred thousand distinct CDR3 sequences, 23% seen once. Sample: peripheral blood mononuclear cells (PBMCs), taken when the disease was refractory, from a patient treated with antithyroid drugs. These receptors were taken from a female donor with Graves disease.

V is TRBV11-2 and J is TRBJ2-2; 15 bases line up with TRBD2. The J segment lost 6 bases and the V segment lost 5 bases, leaving 10 bases of the junction unmatched. This CDR3 is 18 amino acids long. The V gene's germline CDR1 is SGHAT and CDR2 FQNNGV. CDR3 sequence: CASSPRTSGRVLPGELFF. CDR3 DNA: TGTGCCAGCAGCCCGAGGACTAGCGGGAGGGTACTCCCCGGGGAGCTGTTTTTT.

The sample holds a few counts of this clonotype. This chain links TRBV19 with TRBJ2-7, with 11 bases identical to TRBD1. CDR1 is LNHDA and CDR2 is SQIVND in the germline V gene (reference sequence). The CDR3 loop spans 15 amino acids. Losses at the gene ends were 2 bases for V and 4 bases for J; bases not matched to a gene: 4. CDR3 sequence reads: CASSISGQGGYEQYF. CDR3 nucleotides: TGTGCCAGTAGTATATCGGGACAGGGGGGTTACGAGCAGTACTTC.

This chain connects TRBV7-3 to TRBJ2-2; 13 bases align to TRBD2. Germline-derived CDR1 and CDR2 are SGHTA and FQGTGA. The CDR3 runs to 22 residues. V was clipped by 2 bases and J by 4 bases; unmatched bases: 19. CDR3 sequence reads: CASSLAGLGLAGERPSTGELFF. CDR3 sequence (DNA): TGTGCCAGCAGCTTAGCCGGCCTCGGACTAGCGGGAGAAAGGCCCAGCACCGGGGAGCTGTTTTTT.

The chain couples TRBV18 to TRBJ2-6; 9 nucleotides agree with TRBD1. CDR1 is KGHSH, CDR2 LQKENI, per germline. V shed 3 bases, J shed 0 bases, and the junction held 6 bases outside the gene matches. The CDR3 loop spans 18 amino acids. As DNA, the CDR3 is TGTGCCAGCTCACCGGCCGGGACAGGGTTCTCTGGGGCCAACGTCCTGACTTTC. Translated: CASSPAGTGFSGANVLTF.

The chain couples TRBV6-2 or TRBV6-3 to TRBJ1-2; 12 bases line up with TRBD1. The CDR3 totals 15 residues. CDR1 is MNHEY and CDR2 is SVGEGT in the germline V gene. The V and J ends lost 5 bases and 4 bases, in that order; junction bases with no gene match: 5. This CDR3 is CASSKGTGGGYGYTF. The CDR3 bases are TGTGCCAGCAGTAAAGGGACAGGGGGCGGCTATGGCTACACCTTC.

Ten or more counts support this clonotype. The chain carries TRBV7-8 and TRBJ1-1, with TRBD1 matching over 7 bases. CDR1 is SGHVS and CDR2 is FQNEAQ in the germline V gene. This CDR3 spans 15 amino acids. The V gene end was trimmed by 5 bases and the J gene end by 4 bases; junction bases not matched to a gene: 10. Here the CDR3 DNA reads TGTGCCAGCAGCCCCGCGACAGGGAGAGGCACTGAAGCTTTCTTT. Translation: CASSPATGRGTEAFF.

The CDR3: CSVYGTGAGETQYF. In DNA, the CDR3 is TGCAGCGTTTACGGGACAGGGGCGGGAGAGACCCAGTACTTC. The chain is built from TRBV29-1 and TRBJ2-5, with 10 bases fitting TRBD1. V lost 5 bases to trimming and J lost 4 bases; unmatched junction nucleotides: 7. CDR3 length: 14 residues. Germline V gives CDR1 SQVTM, CDR2 ANQGSEA.

This clonotype has a count of ten or more. The chain has TRBV28 and TRBJ1-5, with TRBD1 as a possible D gene (5 bases). V lost 7 bases to trimming and J lost 6 bases, with 16 bases between them. The CDR3 covers 14 residues. Per the germline V gene, CDR1 is MDHEN and CDR2 is SYDVKM. The DNA for the CDR3 is TGTGCCAGCACCCAATTAGGGGAAAGTCAGCCCCAGCATTTT. Its translation is CASTQLGESQPQHF.

This clonotype appeared a single time. Its ends do not fully match the called genes, so a read error is possible. The V call is TRBV7-3, the J call TRBJ2-5; 11 bases agree with TRBD1. There are 14 residues in the CDR3. Looked up from germline, CDR1 is SGHTA and CDR2 is FQGTGA. The CDR3: CASSPDRGQGTQYF. The DNA of the CDR3 is TGTGCCAGCAGCCCGGACAGGGGGCAAGGGACCCAGTACTTC. Full variable domain (outside the CDR3, taken from reference TRBV7-3 and TRBJ2-5): GAGVSQTPSNKVTEKGKYVELRCDPISGHTALYWYRQSLGQGPEFLIYFQGTGAADDSGLPNDRFFAVRPEGSVSTLKIQRTERGDSAVYLCASSPDRGQGTQYFGPGTRLLVL.

This clonotype has just a few counts. CDR3 nucleotide sequence: TGTGCCAGCAGCTTGGCCGTAGGGGGCGGAGGAAACACCATATATTTT. Residues: CASSLAVGGGGNTIYF. The J gene is TRBJ1-3, the V gene TRBV5-6; 7 bases are shared with TRBD1. With 0 bases clipped from V and 4 bases from J, the junction kept 7 bases outside the gene matches. The CDR3 has 16 amino acids. Germline V lookup: CDR1 SGHDT, CDR2 YYEEEE.

This clonotype has a count of ten or more. The rearrangement uses TRBV2 and TRBJ2-7, with no clear D. The germline V gene encodes CDR1 SNHLY and CDR2 FYNNEI. This CDR3 is 12 amino acids long. V lost 2 bases, J lost 4 bases, and 6 bases lay in between. The CDR3, as DNA: TGTGCCAGCAGTGAAACGGTGTACGAGCAGTACTTC. It translates to CASSETVYEQYF.

The V call is TRBV20-1, the J call TRBJ2-7; 8 bases agree with TRBD2. V gave up 6 bases and J gave up 6 bases; unmatched junction bases: 4. CDR1 DFQATT and CDR2 SNEGSKA come from the germline V gene (reference sequence). There are 11 residues in the CDR3. The CDR3: CSAGRGAEQYF. The CDR3 DNA is TGCAGTGCCGGGAGGGGGGCCGAGCAGTACTTC.

V is TRBV20-1 and J is TRBJ1-5, with no clear D. Germline CDR1 reads DFQATT; CDR2 reads SNEGSKA (reference sequence). V was pared by 5 bases and J by 4 bases, with 9 bases between. The CDR3 is made up of 12 amino acids. CDR3 nucleotides: TGCAGTGCTCGATCCTTGAATCAGCCCCAGCATTTT. As protein: CSARSLNQPQHF.

This chain joins TRBV4-3 and TRBJ2-7, with D perhaps assigned TRBD1 or TRBD2 (5 bases each). Trimming shortened V by 5 bases and J by 3 bases, and 14 bases separated the two germline ends. There are 14 residues in the CDR3. The germline CDR1 and CDR2 sequences are LGHNA and YSLEER. The CDR3 DNA is TGCGCCAGCAGCTATGGGCAGAGGGGCTACGAGCAGTACTTC. Its translation: CASSYGQRGYEQYF.

V gene TRBV2 combines with J gene TRBJ1-4; D is uncertain. Trimming removed 6 bases from V and 8 bases from J, with 10 bases in between. The CDR3 has 12 residues. The germline CDR1 and CDR2 sequences are SNHLY and FYNNEI. The CDR3 coding sequence is TGTGCCAGCAGCTGCCTAGGGGAAAAACTGTTTTTT. Translating it yields CASSCLGEKLFF.

This clonotype occurred a few times. The genes are TRBV9 and TRBJ2-2, with a weak D call TRBD2 (5 bases). This CDR3 has 14 amino acids. V was shortened by 0 bases and J by 5 bases, with 8 bases between the two germline ends. The germline V gene encodes CDR1 SGDLS and CDR2 YYNGEE. The CDR3 DNA follows: TGTGCCAGCAGCGTAGGAGGGCAAACCGGGGAGCTGTTTTTT. Amino acid sequence: CASSVGGQTGELFF.

CDR3 coding DNA: TGTGCCAGCAGTTTAAGCTACGGACTAGCGGGAGGTAGCAAGGAGCAGTACTTC. Its translation: CASSLSYGLAGGSKEQYF. V is TRBV27 and J is TRBJ2-7; 14 nucleotides line up with TRBD2. The J segment lost 7 bases and the V segment lost 2 bases, leaving 13 bases of the junction unmatched. The CDR3 has 18 amino acids. Per the germline V gene, CDR1 is MNHEY and CDR2 is SMNVEV (reference sequence).

This clonotype was seen ten or more times. V gene TRBV3-1 combines with J gene TRBJ1-2, with 10 nucleotides matching TRBD1. The CDR3 extends over 15 amino acids. Germline CDR1 and CDR2: LGHDT and YNNKEL (reference sequence). The V gene end was trimmed by 8 bases and the J gene end by 9 bases; junction bases not matched to a gene: 15. This CDR3 reads CASGQTGTGDRRYTF. As DNA, the CDR3 is TGTGCCAGCGGGCAAACCGGGACAGGGGATAGGCGCTACACCTTC.

The V and J genes are TRBV6-1 and TRBJ2-4; maybe TRBD1 (5 bases). Per the germline V gene, CDR1 is MNHNS and CDR2 is SASEGT. V gave up 2 bases and J gave up 3 bases, with 11 bases separating them. The CDR3 contains 15 residues. The CDR3 loop is CASSEYRFGKNIQYF. In nucleotides, the CDR3 is TGTGCCAGCAGTGAATACAGGTTTGGCAAAAACATTCAGTACTTC.

Ten or more counts support this clonotype. Written as DNA, the CDR3 is TGCAGTGCTAGGCGCGGACTAGCGGAGACCCAGTACTTC. Its translation: CSARRGLAETQYF. This chain joins TRBV20-1 and TRBJ2-5, with 9 bases matching TRBD2. V lost 3 bases, J lost 5 bases, and 4 bases stayed unmatched. The V gene's germline CDR1 is DFQATT and CDR2 SNEGSKA (reference sequence). CDR3 length equals 13 residues.

The chain carries TRBV6-1 and TRBJ1-5; TRBD1 matches 9 bases. The V segment lost 3 bases and the J segment 2 bases; nucleotides outside the gene matches: 11. The germline gives CDR1 MNHNS, CDR2 SASEGT. The CDR3 sequence is 18 residues long. Here the CDR3 DNA reads TGTGCCAGCAGTGACCCACAGGGGGCCCCGTTTGGCAATCAGCCCCAGCATTTT. The encoded protein is CASSDPQGAPFGNQPQHF.

V is TRBV27 and J is TRBJ2-7; the D gene is possibly TRBD2 (6 bases). The CDR3 length is 18 residues. CDR1 MNHEY and CDR2 SMNVEV come from the germline V gene (reference sequence). V lost 3 bases and J lost 2, with 23 bases in between. This chain's CDR3 is CASSLCPVVAGSTYEQYF. The CDR3 DNA is TGTGCCAGCAGTTTGTGCCCGGTCGTGGCGGGGAGTACCTACGAGCAGTACTTC.

In this sample, this clonotype turned up a few times. The rearrangement links TRBV7-2 to TRBJ1-1; perhaps TRBD1 as D (5 bases). This CDR3 comprises 15 residues. V lost 4 bases, J lost 1 base, and 13 bases lay in between. Germline V gene sequence: CDR1 SGHTA, CDR2 FQGNSA. The CDR3 region has the DNA TGTGCCAGCAGCTCACGACAGCTTCCGAACACTGAAGCTTTCTTT. This sequence encodes CASSSRQLPNTEAFF.

The chain combines TRBV3-1 with TRBJ2-1; TRBD1 or TRBD2 may be the D gene (5 bases each). Per germline, CDR1 LGHDT and CDR2 YNNKEL (reference sequence). V was clipped by 2 bases and J by 4 bases, with 21 bases between them. CDR3 length: 18 amino acids. Here the CDR3 reads CASSQLLDGDQKYNEQFF. DNA for the CDR3: TGTGCCAGCAGCCAATTGCTTGATGGGGACCAAAAATACAATGAGCAGTTCTTC.

This clonotype was seen a handful of times. The CDR3 region has the DNA TGTGCCAGCAGTGTGGGTTGGAATCAGCCCCAGCATTTT. It yields the protein CASSVGWNQPQHF. The V gene is TRBV6-1, the J gene TRBJ1-5; D remains ambiguous. Germline lookup yields CDR1 MNHNS and CDR2 SASEGT. V shed 4 bases and J shed 4 bases, with 8 bases lying between them. The CDR3 loop spans 13 amino acids.

Ten or more counts support this clonotype. This sequence joins TRBV6-1 and TRBJ1-2, with a tentative D call TRBD1 (5 bases). The CDR3 length is 11 residues. The germline V gene encodes CDR1 MNHNS and CDR2 SASEGT. Trimming removed 4 bases at V and 12 bases at J, with 12 bases between. As DNA, the CDR3 is TGTGCCAGCAGTGGCCAGGGTTTCGACACCTTC. Amino acids: CASSGQGFDTF.

The chain uses TRBV5-1 and TRBJ2-7; 8 bases agree with TRBD2. The CDR3 is 16 amino acids. V lost 1 base, J lost 3 bases, and 9 bases stayed unmatched. Germline loops: CDR1 SGHRS, CDR2 YFSETQ. CDR3 protein: CASSLMGTSGNYEQYF. The CDR3 region has the DNA TGCGCCAGCAGCTTGATGGGAACTAGCGGAAACTACGAGCAGTACTTC.

This clonotype was recorded a few times. The chain combines TRBV28 with TRBJ1-2, with D possibly matching TRBD1 (6 bases). The length of the CDR3 is 14 residues. Trimming shortened V by 6 bases and J by 8 bases, and 19 bases separated the two germline ends. Germline V gives CDR1 MDHEN, CDR2 SYDVKM. The CDR3, as DNA: TGTGCCAGCAGCCCGCGGACAGCCGATAACGGCTACACCTTC. This gives the protein CASSPRTADNGYTF.

The rearrangement uses TRBV5-1 and TRBJ1-6, with D possibly matching TRBD1 (5 bases). Germline V gene lookup returns CDR1 SGHRS and CDR2 YFSETQ. This CDR3 is built from 12 residues. Trimming removed 4 bases at V and 9 bases at J, with 8 bases between. In nucleotides, the CDR3 is TGCGCCAGCAGCCGGGACGGTTCACCCCTCCACTTT. Translation gives CASSRDGSPLHF.

The rearrangement uses TRBV29-1 and TRBJ1-1; D is unresolved. The CDR3 has 8 amino acids. Germline V gives CDR1 SQVTM, CDR2 ANQGSEA. V was pared by 5 bases and J by 7 bases, with 2 bases between. The CDR3 here is CSVHEAFF. CDR3 nucleotide sequence: TGCAGCGTTCATGAAGCTTTCTTT.

Ten or more counts support this clonotype. The V and J genes are TRBV28 and TRBJ1-2, with D maybe TRBD1 (6 bases). From germline, CDR1 is MDHEN and CDR2 SYDVKM. This CDR3 comprises 11 residues. V was shortened by 2 bases and J by 9 bases, with 7 bases between the two germline ends. The chain's CDR3 is CASSLRGRYTF. CDR3 sequence (DNA): TGTGCCAGCAGTTTACGGGGGCGCTACACCTTC.